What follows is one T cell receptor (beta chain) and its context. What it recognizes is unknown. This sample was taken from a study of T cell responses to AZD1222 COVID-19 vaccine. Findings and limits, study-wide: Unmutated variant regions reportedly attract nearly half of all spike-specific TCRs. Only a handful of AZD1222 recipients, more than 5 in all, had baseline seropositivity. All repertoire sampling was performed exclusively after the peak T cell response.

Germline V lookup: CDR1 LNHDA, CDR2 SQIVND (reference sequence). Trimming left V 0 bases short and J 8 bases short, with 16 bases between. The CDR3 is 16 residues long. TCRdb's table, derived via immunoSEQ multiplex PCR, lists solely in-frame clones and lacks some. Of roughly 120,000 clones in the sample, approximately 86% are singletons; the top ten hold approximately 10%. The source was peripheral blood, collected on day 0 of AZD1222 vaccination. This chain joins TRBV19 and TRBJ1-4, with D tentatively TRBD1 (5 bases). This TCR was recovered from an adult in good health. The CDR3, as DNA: TGTGCCAGTAGTATAGACGGGGCCCCGGCCCCCGAAAAACTGTTTTTT. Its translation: CASSIDGAPAPEKLFF.